The rows below give T cell receptor beta chains drawn from one sample of a study of shared clonotypes between healthy human individuals. Generated by immunoSEQ multiplex PCR, the TCRdb table keeps only in-frame clones and is missing some. Of about 1 million clones listed, 65% to 75% were seen once; the top ten hold about 1.5%. Sequencing used memory CD4+ T cells sorted from blood. These receptors were taken from a man aged 18 to 29 in good health. Each CDR3 is given with its conserved first and last residue. A D gene is named only where the DNA matches it firmly. Expanded clones get a size class; other rows say once, few or many, or leave the size out.

size: few
D: NA
J: TRBJ2-7
V: TRBV9
CDR3: CASSPRTDSYEQYF
DNA: TGTGCCAGCAGCCCGAGGACAGACTCCTACGAGCAGTACTTC

size: few
D: TRBD2
J: TRBJ2-6
V: TRBV5-3
CDR3: CARSLSAGACSGANVLTF
DNA: TGTGCCAGAAGCTTGTCAGCGGGAGCATGTTCTGGGGCCAACGTCCTGACTTTC

size: NA
D: NA
J: TRBJ1-4
V: TRBV30
CDR3: CAWILIYSLIGGKKLFF
DNA: TGTGCCTGGATATTAATATACAGCCTGATCGGAGGAAAAAAACTGTTTTTT

size: few
D: NA
J: TRBJ2-6
V: TRBV7-7
CDR3: CASSLGPLGSGANVLTF
DNA: TGTGCTAGCAGCTTAGGTCCTCTAGGCTCTGGGGCCAACGTCCTGACTTTC

size: NA
D: NA
J: TRBJ1-2
V: TRBV23-1
CDR3: CASSQTLGGYTF
DNA: TGCGCCAGCAGTCAAACGCTTGGGGGCTACACCTTC

size: few
D: NA
J: TRBJ2-1
V: TRBV11-2
CDR3: CASSLDRGGSYNEQFF
DNA: TGTGCCAGCAGCTTAGATCGAGGGGGATCCTACAATGAGCAGTTCTTC

size: NA
D: NA
J: TRBJ2-3
V: TRBV5-1
CDR3: CASSFMADTQYF
DNA: TGCGCCAGCAGTTTTATGGCAGATACGCAGTATTTT

size: NA
D: TRBD1
J: TRBJ2-1
V: TRBV18
CDR3: CASSPTGNPYNEQFF
DNA: TGTGCCAGCTCACCGACAGGGAACCCCTACAATGAGCAGTTCTTC

size: NA
D: NA
J: TRBJ1-2
V: TRBV4-1
CDR3: CASSQVVGKTNYGYTF
DNA: TGCGCCAGCAGCCAGGTAGTAGGTAAAACTAACTATGGCTACACCTTC

size: NA
D: TRBD2
J: TRBJ2-2
V: TRBV5-1
CDR3: CASSLAGGGPLTGELFF
DNA: TGCGCCAGCAGCTTGGCCGGGGGAGGGCCACTCACCGGGGAGCTGTTTTTT

size: NA
D: NA
J: TRBJ1-3
V: TRBV5-6
CDR3: CASSAGGTIYF
DNA: TGTGCCAGCAGCGCGGGCGGCACCATATATTTT

size: NA
D: NA
J: TRBJ2-7
V: TRBV27
CDR3: CASSMRSKGYEQYF
DNA: TGTGCCAGCAGTATGCGGTCTAAGGGCTACGAGCAGTACTTC